The clone carrying this TCR beta chain was found a few times. The authors' processing: Quantification of nucleated cells was approximated via reference gene primer amplification. Here immunoSEQ multiplex PCR was the method, and the copy in TCRdb shows in-frame clones only, minus some. V and J calls and clone size are copied from that table; D and trimming were computed from the DNA. The sample shows under 250,000 clones, over 60% of them seen only once. This record belongs to a study of blood T cell repertoires in COVID-19. The sequencing sample was made of peripheral blood. This sequence originates from a woman in her seventies with acute or convalescent COVID-19.

CDR3 in amino acids: CASSLGTKDTDTQYF. The CDR3 DNA sequence: TGTGCCAGCAGCTTAGGTACTAAAGACACAGATACGCAGTATTTT. The chain is built from TRBV7-9 and TRBJ2-3, with D unclear. Germline CDR1 is SEHNR and CDR2 is FQNEAQ (reference sequence). The CDR3 length is 15 residues. V dropped 1 base and J dropped 2 bases, with 10 bases sitting between them. The full variable domain, with the rest looked up from reference TRBV7-9 and TRBJ2-3, is DTGVSQNPRHKITKRGQNVTFRCDPISEHNRLYWYRQTLGQGPEFLTYFQNEAQLEKSRLLSDRFSAERPKGSFSTLEIQRTEQGDSAMYLCASSLGTKDTDTQYFGPGTRLTVL.